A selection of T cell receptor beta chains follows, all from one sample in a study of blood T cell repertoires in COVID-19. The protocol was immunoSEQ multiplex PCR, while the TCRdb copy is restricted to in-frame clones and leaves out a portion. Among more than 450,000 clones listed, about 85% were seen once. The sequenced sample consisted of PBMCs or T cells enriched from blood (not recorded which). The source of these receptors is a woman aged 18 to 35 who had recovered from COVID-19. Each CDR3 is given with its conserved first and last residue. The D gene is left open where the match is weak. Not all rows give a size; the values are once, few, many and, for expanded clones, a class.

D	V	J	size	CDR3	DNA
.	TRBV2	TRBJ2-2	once	CASKPGTSTGELFF	TGTGCCAGCAAGCCCGGGACAAGTACCGGGGAGCTGTTTTTT
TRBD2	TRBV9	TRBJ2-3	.	CASSVGASGVGTDTQYF	TGTGCCAGCAGCGTAGGGGCGAGCGGGGTGGGCACAGATACGCAGTATTTT
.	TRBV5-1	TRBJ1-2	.	CASSLVRGGRYGYTF	TGCGCCAGCAGCTTGGTTCGGGGGGGACGCTATGGCTACACCTTC
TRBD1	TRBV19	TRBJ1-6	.	CASRWGQGISPLHF	TGTGCCAGCCGGTGGGGACAGGGGATTTCACCCCTCCACTTT
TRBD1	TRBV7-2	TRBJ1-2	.	CASSVDRAYGYTF	TGTGCCAGCAGCGTAGACAGGGCCTATGGCTACACCTTC
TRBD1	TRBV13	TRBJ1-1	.	CASGDRGSNTEAFF	TGTGCCTCGGGGGACAGGGGATCTAACACTGAAGCTTTCTTT
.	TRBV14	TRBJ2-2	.	CASSQLIGFGGELFF	TGTGCCAGCAGCCAACTAATCGGTTTCGGCGGGGAGCTGTTTTTT
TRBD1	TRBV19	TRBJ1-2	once	CASSIATGDGYTF	TGTGCCAGTAGTATTGCGACAGGGGATGGCTACACCTTC
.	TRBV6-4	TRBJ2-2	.	CASSGLAGTGELFF	TGTGCCAGCAGTGGGCTAGCAGGAACCGGGGAGCTGTTTTTT
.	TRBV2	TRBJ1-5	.	CASSEEGIDSYSNQPQHF	TGTGCCAGCAGTGAAGAAGGGATTGACAGCTATAGCAATCAGCCCCAGCATTTT
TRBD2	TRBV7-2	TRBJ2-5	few	CASSRTSGGVETQYF	TGTGCCAGCTCCCGGACTAGCGGGGGGGTCGAGACCCAGTACTTC
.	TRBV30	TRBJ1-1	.	CAWRSFPSEAFF	TGTGCCTGGAGATCATTTCCGAGTGAAGCTTTCTTT
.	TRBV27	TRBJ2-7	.	CATRAIPSEQYF	TGTGCCACCCGAGCTATCCCCTCCGAGCAGTACTTC
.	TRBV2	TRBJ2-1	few	CASRTTEYNEQFF	TGTGCCAGCAGGACGACTGAGTACAATGAGCAGTTCTTC
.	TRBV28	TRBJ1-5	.	CASSSPDRYNQPQHF	TGTGCCAGCAGTTCCCCCGACAGGTACAATCAGCCCCAGCATTTT
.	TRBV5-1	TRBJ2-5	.	CASSLVNTGSEETQYF	TGCGCCAGCAGTTTAGTAAATACAGGGAGCGAGGAGACCCAGTACTTC
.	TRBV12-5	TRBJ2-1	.	CASGGTDHWGEQFF	TGTGCTAGTGGTGGGACTGACCATTGGGGTGAGCAGTTCTTC
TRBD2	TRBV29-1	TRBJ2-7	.	CSVATSGGYEQYF	TGCAGCGTGGCGACTAGCGGGGGTTACGAGCAGTACTTC
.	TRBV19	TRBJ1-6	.	CASSLGGTYNSPLHF	TGTGCCAGTAGCTTGGGAGGCACCTATAATTCACCCCTCCACTTT
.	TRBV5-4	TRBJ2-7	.	CASSLDRESGYEQYF	TGTGCCAGCAGCTTGGACAGGGAAAGCGGCTACGAGCAGTACTTC
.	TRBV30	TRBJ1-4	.	CAWSVGQGTVTPFF	.
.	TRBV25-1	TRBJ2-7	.	CASSELLRGYEQYF	TGTGCCAGCAGTGAACTGCTCAGGGGCTACGAGCAGTACTTC
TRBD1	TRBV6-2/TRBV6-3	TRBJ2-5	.	CASSYSRRLDRGFVETQYF	TGTGCCAGCAGTTACTCGAGACGTTTGGACAGGGGGTTCGTGGAGACCCAGTACTTC
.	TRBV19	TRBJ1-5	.	CASSTQGYPRQPQHF	TGTGCCAGTAGCACACAGGGCTACCCCCGTCAGCCCCAGCATTTT
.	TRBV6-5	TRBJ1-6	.	CASSLQTATSPLHF	TGTGCCAGCAGTTTACAGACCGCGACTTCACCCCTCCACTTT
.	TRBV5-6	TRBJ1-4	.	CASSPRTDFNEKLFF	TGTGCCAGCAGCCCTAGGACTGACTTTAATGAAAAACTGTTTTTT
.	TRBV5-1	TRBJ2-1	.	CASSLGGASYNEQFF	TGCGCCAGCAGCTTGGGCGGGGCCTCCTACAATGAGCAGTTCTTC
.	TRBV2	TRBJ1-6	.	CAGGLSNSPLHF	TGTGCCGGCGGACTATCGAATTCACCCCTCCACTTT
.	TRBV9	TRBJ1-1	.	CASSPGGANTEAFF	TGTGCCAGCAGCCCCGGGGGGGCGAACACTGAAGCTTTCTTT
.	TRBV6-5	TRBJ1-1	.	CASKFNREMNEAFF	TGTGCCAGCAAATTCAACAGGGAGATGAATGAAGCTTTCTTT
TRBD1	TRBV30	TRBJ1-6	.	CAWSPGIYDRATGSPLHF	TGTGCCTGGAGTCCCGGAATCTACGACAGGGCCACAGGTTCACCCCTCCACTTT
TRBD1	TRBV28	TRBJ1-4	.	CASSRDRGGEKLFF	TGTGCCAGCAGCCGGGACAGGGGAGGAGAAAAACTGTTTTTT
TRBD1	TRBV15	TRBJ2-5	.	CATSPQDRGKGFQETQYF	TGTGCCACCAGCCCACAGGACAGGGGGAAGGGGTTCCAAGAGACCCAGTACTTC
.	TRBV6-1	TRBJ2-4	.	CASSEGGGNIQYF	TGTGCCAGCAGTGAAGGTGGCGGAAACATTCAGTACTTC
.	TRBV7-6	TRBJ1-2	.	CASSRLKWGPNGYTF	TGTGCCAGCAGCCGTCTTAAATGGGGGCCAAATGGCTACACCTTC
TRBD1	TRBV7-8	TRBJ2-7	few	CASRYQGQGSYEQYF	TGTGCCAGCAGGTATCAGGGACAGGGTTCCTACGAGCAGTACTTC
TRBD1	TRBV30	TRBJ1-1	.	CAWSKDRANTEAFF	TGTGCCTGGAGCAAGGACAGGGCGAACACTGAAGCTTTCTTT
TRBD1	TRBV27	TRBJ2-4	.	CASSYRDSKNIQYF	TGTGCCAGCAGTTACCGGGACAGCAAAAACATTCAGTACTTC
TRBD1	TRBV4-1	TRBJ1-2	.	CASSQLQGAGGYTF	TGCGCCAGCAGCCAACTACAGGGGGCGGGCGGCTACACCTTC
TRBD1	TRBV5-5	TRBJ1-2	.	CASSLKGTGGYGYTF	TGTGCCAGCAGCCTGAAGGGGACAGGGGGTTATGGCTACACCTTC
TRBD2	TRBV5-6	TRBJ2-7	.	CASSVVAGEQYF	TGTGCCAGCAGCGTGGTAGCGGGGGAGCAGTACTTC
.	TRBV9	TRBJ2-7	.	CASSRTSADEQYF	TGTGCCAGCTCTCGGACTTCTGCAGACGAGCAGTACTTC
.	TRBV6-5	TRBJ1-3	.	CASSYSRVLRNTIYF	TGTGCCAGCAGTTACTCACGGGTTCTAAGAAACACCATATATTTT
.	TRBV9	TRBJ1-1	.	CASSRGSMNTEAFF	TGTGCCAGCAGCCGAGGTTCTATGAACACTGAAGCTTTCTTT
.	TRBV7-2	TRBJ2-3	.	CASSLYVPSVGGTQYF	TGTGCCAGCAGCTTATACGTCCCTTCGGTTGGCGGTACGCAGTATTTT
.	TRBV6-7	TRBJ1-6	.	CASSWGGYGSPLHF	TGTGCCAGCAGCTGGGGGGGGTATGGGTCACCCCTCCACTTT
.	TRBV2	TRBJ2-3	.	CASSESRDTQYF	TGTGCCAGCAGTGAATCTAGGGATACGCAGTATTTT
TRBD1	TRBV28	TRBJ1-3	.	CASSDTGAGNTIYF	TGTGCCAGCAGCGATACAGGGGCTGGAAACACCATATATTTT
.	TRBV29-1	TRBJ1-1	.	CSALGAGEAFF	TGCAGCGCCCTGGGAGCAGGAGAGGCTTTCTTT
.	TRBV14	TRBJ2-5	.	CASSQGRGYLGETQYF	TGTGCCAGCAGCCAAGGGCGGGGTTACTTAGGAGAGACCCAGTACTTC
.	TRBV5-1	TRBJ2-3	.	CASSPFTGLRTQYF	TGCGCCAGCAGCCCCTTCACGGGGTTAAGAACGCAGTATTTT